The 20 T cell receptor beta chains given below trace back to one sample, sequenced in a study of a mutant IDH1 vaccine in newly diagnosed glioma. Assay used: immunoSEQ multiplex PCR; TCRdb lists only in-frame clones, some missing. Of 50,000 to 65,000 clones listed, about 81% are singletons. Time point specified: week 5, during vaccination. Each vaccine dose was 300 ug of mutant IDH1 20-mer peptide, with topical imiquimod. These receptors have no known antigen. The sample in question was PBMCs, obtained from a glioma patient whose treatment included an IDH1 peptide vaccine. The receptors derive from a man aged 25 to 40 with glioma.

This chain joins TRBV5-6 and TRBJ1-3, with D possibly TRBD1 on 5 matching bases. The CDR3 is 12 residues long. Germline V gene data show CDR1 as SGHDT and CDR2 as YYEEEE. The V gene lost 6 bases and the J gene lost 7 bases, with 11 bases spanning the gap. The CDR3 DNA reads as TGTGCCAGCAACTCCGGGGGTAACACCATATATTTT. Amino acid sequence: CASNSGGNTIYF.

This chain uses TRBV10-2 with TRBJ1-4, with 10 bases lining up with TRBD1. The CDR3 extends over 15 amino acids. V trimming: 6 bases; J trimming: 6 bases; junction bases outside the gene matches: 7. The V gene's germline CDR1 is WSHSY and CDR2 SAAADI. CDR3 sequence (DNA): TGCGCCAGCAGCATAACCGGGACAGGGGATGAAAAACTGTTTTTT. Translation: CASSITGTGDEKLFF.

The chain joins TRBV6-6 to TRBJ2-3; 9 nucleotides line up with TRBD2. The CDR3 length is 15 residues. CDR1 and CDR2 from the germline V gene are MNHNY and SVGAGI (reference sequence). J gave up 1 base and V 4 bases, and 3 bases lay outside the gene matches. The CDR3 here is CASSFRLAGTDTQYF. DNA for the CDR3: TGTGCCAGCAGTTTCAGACTAGCGGGCACAGATACGCAGTATTTT.

The chain joins TRBV28 to TRBJ2-7; D is possibly TRBD2 (6 bases). V lost 3 bases, J lost 3 bases, and 9 bases lay in between. Germline assignment: CDR1 MDHEN and CDR2 SYDVKM. The CDR3 is 13 amino acids. The CDR3 coding sequence is TGTGCCAGCAGTTTCGGCGGGGTCTACGAGCAGTACTTC. Residues: CASSFGGVYEQYF.

V usage is TRBV4-1 and J usage is TRBJ1-2; D is undetermined. The CDR3 spans 15 residues. Between the trimmed V and J ends, which lost 0 bases and 4 bases, there was a span of 12 bases. Germline CDR1 is MGHRA and CDR2 is YSYEKL. The CDR3 nucleotides read TGCGCCAGCAGCCAAGAGGTAGCCGGCGGCTATGGCTACACCTTC. It encodes CASSQEVAGGYGYTF.

The V and J genes are TRBV19 and TRBJ2-7; D remains ambiguous. The CDR3 has 13 residues. Germline CDR1 is LNHDA and CDR2 is SQIVND (reference sequence). Trimming removed 4 bases at V and 4 bases at J, with 11 bases between. The CDR3 nucleotides read TGTGCCAGTAGTAACTGGACCGAATACGAGCAGTACTTC. Protein sequence: CASSNWTEYEQYF.

V usage is TRBV5-8 and J usage is TRBJ1-2; D not certain. Trimming removed 5 bases at V and 1 base at J, with 21 bases between. Germline CDR1 and CDR2: SGHTS and YDEGEE. This CDR3 comprises 17 residues. CDR3 in amino acids: CASRLTQTGVLNYGYTF. In nucleotides, the CDR3 is TGTGCCAGCAGATTAACCCAGACCGGAGTCCTTAACTATGGCTACACCTTC.

The J gene is TRBJ2-1, the V gene TRBV7-2, with 7 nucleotides matching TRBD2. The germline V gene has CDR1 SGHTA and CDR2 FQGNSA. J was trimmed by 8 bases and V by 1 base; bases with no gene match: 5. CDR3 size: 14 residues. The CDR3 DNA is TGTGCCAGCAGCTTAGGGACTAGAGGCGATGAGCAGTTCTTC. This codes for CASSLGTRGDEQFF. The whole variable domain, filled in from reference TRBV7-2 and TRBJ2-1, reads GAGVSQSPSNKVTEKGKDVELRCDPISGHTALYWYRQSLGQGLEFLIYFQGNSAPDKSGLPSDRFSAERTGGSVSTLTIQRTQQEDSAVYLCASSLGTRGDEQFFGPGTRLTVL.

The chain combines TRBV5-6 with TRBJ1-4, with no clear D. V was trimmed by 3 bases and J by 5 bases, leaving 8 bases between them. This CDR3 region has 13 residues. Germline V lookup: CDR1 SGHDT, CDR2 YYEEEE. DNA of the CDR3: TGTGCCAGCAGCTCCAGACCCAATGAAAAACTGTTTTTT. Protein: CASSSRPNEKLFF. Supplemented by reference TRBV5-6 and TRBJ1-4, the full variable domain reads DAGVTQSPTHLIKTRGQQVTLRCSPKSGHDTVSWYQQALGQGPQFIFQYYEEEERQRGNFPDRFSGHQFPNYSSELNVNALLLGDSALYLCASSSRPNEKLFFGSGTQLSVL.

The chain recombines TRBV25-1 with TRBJ1-5, with 9 bases lining up with TRBD1. V gave up 5 bases and J gave up 0 bases; unmatched junction bases: 8. The germline V gene encodes CDR1 MGHDK and CDR2 SYGVNS. This CDR3 spans 17 amino acids. CDR3 in DNA: TGTGCCAGCAGTTCTTCCGGGACAGGGTATAGCAATCAGCCCCAGCATTTT. Encoded protein: CASSSSGTGYSNQPQHF.

The gene calls are TRBV4-1 and TRBJ2-6; perhaps TRBD1 as D (6 bases). The V gene lost 5 bases and the J gene lost 2 bases, with 16 bases spanning the gap. The length of the CDR3 is 17 residues. Germline V gene lookup returns CDR1 MGHRA and CDR2 YSYEKL. The CDR3 DNA sequence: TGCGCCAGCAGCTCCAACAGGGATTTTGCTGGGGCCAACGTCCTGACTTTC. Encoded protein: CASSSNRDFAGANVLTF.

The rearrangement uses TRBV6-1 and TRBJ2-6, with 9 bases lining up with TRBD1. J gave up 4 bases and V 9 bases, and 1 base lay outside the gene matches. This CDR3 is built from 13 residues. The germline V gene encodes CDR1 MNHNS and CDR2 SASEGT. The CDR3 sequence: CASGTGGANVLTF. The CDR3 DNA reads as TGTGCCAGTGGGACAGGGGGGGCCAACGTCCTGACTTTC.

This chain uses TRBV19 with TRBJ1-2; D call uncertain. Trimming shortened V by 6 bases and J by 8 bases, and 13 bases separated the two germline ends. The CDR3 is 12 amino acids. Germline assignment: CDR1 LNHDA and CDR2 SQIVND (reference sequence). The CDR3 DNA reads TGTGCCAGTAGATTGACGGGAGGAGGCTACACCTTC. Amino acid sequence: CASRLTGGGYTF.

The V call is TRBV30, the J call TRBJ2-7; TRBD2 might be the D (5 bases). V gave up 0 bases and J gave up 9 bases, with 12 bases separating them. The CDR3 loop spans 12 amino acids. CDR1 and CDR2 (germline): GTSNPN, SVGIG (reference sequence). DNA of the CDR3: TGTGCCTGGAGTGTACGAGGGTTGGCGCAGTACTTC. Protein sequence: CAWSVRGLAQYF.

The rearrangement uses TRBV5-4 and TRBJ1-2, with 8 bases that match TRBD1. V lost 4 bases and J lost 7; bases outside the gene matches: 12. The CDR3 runs 15 residues. CDR1 and CDR2 from the germline V gene are SGHNT and YYREEE (reference sequence). The CDR3 reads CASSPTPGTGLGYTF. CDR3 nucleotides: TGTGCCAGCAGCCCTACCCCCGGGACAGGTCTTGGCTACACCTTC.

J is TRBJ2-5 and V is TRBV12-5; D uncertain. The J call is uncertain, as TRBJ2-7 better fits the DNA end. Looked up from germline, CDR1 is LGHNT and CDR2 is FRNRAP. The CDR3 covers 13 residues. The CDR3 is CASGLDGAYEQYF. In DNA, the CDR3 is TGTGCTAGTGGTTTGGACGGCGCCTACGAGCAGTACTTC.

The chain uses TRBV27 and TRBJ2-7; 10 nucleotides match TRBD2. This CDR3 contains 15 residues. CDR1 MNHEY and CDR2 SMNVEV come from the germline V gene (reference sequence). V shed 2 bases and J 7 bases; nucleotides not matched to a gene: 8. CDR3 region: CASSLLAGAQFEQYF. The CDR3 DNA reads as TGTGCCAGCAGTTTACTAGCGGGGGCACAATTTGAGCAGTACTTC.

The gene calls are TRBV6-5 and TRBJ1-2, with a tentative D call TRBD1 (6 bases). Germline V gene data show CDR1 as MNHEY and CDR2 as SVGAGI. This CDR3 is 15 amino acids long. The V and J ends lost 6 bases and 2 bases respectively, with 16 bases between them. The CDR3 is CASRRLTQGNYGYTF. Here the CDR3 DNA reads TGTGCCAGCAGACGCCTCACACAGGGAAACTATGGCTACACCTTC.

The chain has TRBV5-1 and TRBJ1-2; D is possibly TRBD1 (5 bases). From germline, CDR1 is SGHRS and CDR2 YFSETQ. Trimming cost V 0 bases and J 8 bases, with 8 bases left between them. The CDR3 runs to 12 residues. CDR3 bases: TGCGCCAGCAGCTTGGACAGGAACGGCTACACCTTC. It yields the protein CASSLDRNGYTF.

The chain uses TRBV5-1 and TRBJ1-2; tentative D call: TRBD1 (6 bases). The CDR3 runs to 13 residues. Germline V gene data show CDR1 as SGHRS and CDR2 as YFSETQ. Trimming pared 4 bases from V and 4 bases from J, leaving 11 bases between. In DNA, the CDR3 is TGCGCCAGCAGCCTGGACAGCGTCTATGGCTACACCTTC. This sequence encodes CASSLDSVYGYTF.